This T cell receptor beta chain was identified during a study of blood T cell repertoires in COVID-19. Study details: From the United States, Italy and Spain came samples of acute and convalescent COVID-19. The analysed material was cDNA or gDNA that came from T cells, B-cell-depleted T cells, or PBMCs.

The CDR3 runs 15 residues. CDR1 SGDLS and CDR2 YYNGEE come from the germline V gene. V gave up 2 bases and J gave up 3 bases, with 12 bases separating them. The method was immunoSEQ multiplex PCR; TCRdb's version includes in-frame clones alone and lacks a portion of them. The sample lists approximately 210,000 clones; over 80% were seen once. Patients at the Seattle site were enrolled during active infection and followed longitudinally. The chain couples TRBV9 to TRBJ2-1, with D unresolved. Material: peripheral blood. This sequence was found in a man aged 55 to 69 with COVID-19, enrolled during active disease. The CDR3 reads CASSVQVNRYNEQFF. The CDR3, as DNA: TGTGCCAGCAGCGTCCAGGTCAATCGCTACAATGAGCAGTTCTTC.